Below are 16 T cell receptor beta chains sequenced from a single sample in a study of T cells in Graves' hyperthyroidism and ophthalmopathy. Amplified TCR beta CDR3 regions came from RNA transcripts. RT-PCR in the first round (using the HTBI primer set) targeted the TCR CDR3. Via MiXCR, TCRdb re-called the multiplex PCR reads, giving one row per CDR3 protein. Found here are a few hundred thousand distinct CDR3 sequences, around 15% of them singletons; the top ten hold around 3.5%. Sequencing input: blood. These TCRs come from a woman between 40 and 55 years old with Graves' ophthalmopathy.

As to this clonotype: A much larger clone lies one base from this, so it may be a read error. This sequence joins TRBV12-3 or TRBV12-4 and TRBJ1-5; D is undetermined. The germline V and J ends were trimmed by 8 bases and 3 bases, with 8 bases remaining between them. The CDR3 spans 12 residues. The CDR3 protein is CASGWANQPQHF. The DNA for the CDR3 is TGTGCCAGCGGATGGGCCAATCAGCCCCAGCATTTT.

In its sample, this clonotype was seen a few times. The CDR3 nucleotides read TGTGCCAGCCAGTCCACTCCGGGGGGCTTGGGTGAAAAACTGTTTTTT. It encodes CASQSTPGGLGEKLFF. The V and J genes are TRBV28 and TRBJ1-4; D perhaps matches TRBD1 (6 bases). Germline values: CDR1 MDHEN, CDR2 SYDVKM. The CDR3 extends over 16 amino acids. The V end lost 8 bases, the J end lost 7 bases, and 23 bases lay between the germline ends. Looking up the rest from reference TRBV28 and TRBJ1-4 gives the full variable domain: DVKVTQSSRYLVKRTGEKVFLECVQDMDHENMFWYRQDPGLGLRLIYFSYDVKMKEKGDIPEGYSVSREKKERFSLILESASTNQTSMYLCASQSTPGGLGEKLFFGSGTQLSVL.

This clonotype was seen ten or more times. The rearrangement joins TRBV5-6 to TRBJ2-7, with 10 positions matching TRBD1. CDR3 length: 15 amino acids. Trimming removed 0 bases from V and 5 bases from J; junction bases left unmatched: 5. Per germline, CDR1 SGHDT and CDR2 YYEEEE. CDR3 sequence reads: CASSLGDRGLDEQYF. Here the CDR3 DNA reads TGTGCCAGCAGCTTGGGGGACAGGGGCCTTGACGAGCAGTACTTC.

For this clonotype: A read error is possible here, since a much larger clone lies one base away. This chain uses TRBV11-2 with TRBJ2-2; 13 bases align to TRBD2. Germline loops: CDR1 SGHAT, CDR2 FQNNGV. CDR3 length: 16 amino acids. The CDR3 loop reads CACSSRLAGGIGELFF. CDR3 nucleotide sequence: TGTGCCTGCAGCTCGAGACTAGCGGGGGGAATCGGGGAGCTGTTTTTT.

This clonotype occurred many times. The chain employs TRBV29-1 and TRBJ1-4; 7 bases match TRBD1. V dropped 0 bases and J dropped 7; count of bases not matched to a gene: 8. CDR1 is SQVTM and CDR2 is ANQGSEA in the germline V gene. CDR3 length: 15 residues. The CDR3 DNA sequence: TGCAGCGTTGAAGATCGGGCAGGGGGTGGTGAAAAACTGTTTTTT. Residues: CSVEDRAGGGEKLFF.

This clonotype was detected a few times. This chain links TRBV7-2 with TRBJ1-3, with D perhaps TRBD1 (5 bases). CDR3 size: 16 residues. V lost 1 base and J lost 0, with 10 bases in between. CDR1 is SGHTA and CDR2 is FQGNSA in the germline V gene. This CDR3 reads CASSLVGRTSGNTIYF. The CDR3 DNA sequence: TGTGCCAGCAGCTTAGTGGGACGGACCTCTGGAAACACCATATATTTT.

The sample holds many counts of this clonotype. This chain uses TRBV7-2 with TRBJ2-1; D is perhaps TRBD1 or TRBD2 (5 bases each). CDR3 length equals 15 residues. CDR1 SGHTA and CDR2 FQGNSA come from the germline V gene. Trimming removed 5 bases from V and 2 bases from J, with 13 bases in between. For the CDR3, the DNA is TGTGCCAGCAGCAAGGGACCTCCCGCCTACAATGAGCAGTTCTTC. Its translation is CASSKGPPAYNEQFF.

This clonotype was seen only a few times. A read error is possible here, since a much larger clone lies one base away. Since the CDR3 does not end with the conserved phenylalanine or tryptophan, this likely comes from a read error. This chain links TRBV11-2 with TRBJ2-7, with TRBD2 identical over 7 bases. Germline values: CDR1 SGHAT, CDR2 FQNNGV. V was pared by 1 base and J by 6 bases, with 6 bases of the junction left unmatched. This CDR3 has 14 residues. CDR3 DNA sequence: TGTGCCAGCAGCTTAGGCGGGAGAGTAGGCGAGCAGTACCTC. Its translation: CASSLGGRVGEQYL.

The V call is TRBV5-1, the J call TRBJ2-7; TRBD1 aligns across 9 bases. This CDR3 spans 14 amino acids. Trimming took 6 bases from V and 4 from J; bases not matched to a gene: 8. Per the germline V gene, CDR1 is SGHRS and CDR2 is YFSETQ. CDR3 nucleotide sequence: TGCGCCAGCACTTGGACAGGGGATGGGTACGAGCAGTACTTC. As protein: CASTWTGDGYEQYF.

This clonotype was detected once. The rearrangement links TRBV6-5 to TRBJ2-7; TRBD2 matches 11 bases. V lost 2 bases to trimming and J lost 2 bases; unmatched junction nucleotides: 11. The CDR3 is 18 amino acids. Germline V gives CDR1 MNHEY, CDR2 SVGAGI. CDR3 sequence reads: CASSYETSGTIGPYEQYF. The DNA of the CDR3 is TGTGCCAGCAGTTACGAGACTAGCGGGACTATTGGCCCCTACGAGCAGTACTTC.

This chain's CDR3 is CASSQDSGQGRDEQFF. The CDR3 nucleotides read TGTGCCAGCAGCCAAGATTCGGGACAGGGGAGGGATGAGCAGTTCTTC. This chain uses TRBV4-2 with TRBJ2-1, with TRBD1 matching 10 bases. V shed 0 bases and J 8 bases; nucleotides not matched to a gene: 7. CDR1 LGHNA and CDR2 YNFKEQ come from the germline V gene. The CDR3 covers 16 residues.

This clonotype was detected ten times or more. This chain joins TRBV7-8 and TRBJ2-1; TRBD2 might be the D (5 bases). V gave up 2 bases and J gave up 0 bases, with 11 bases separating them. This CDR3 has 16 amino acids. Germline V CDR1 and CDR2: SGHVS, FQNEAQ. The CDR3 DNA is TGTGCCAGCAGCTTAATCGGGGATCCCTCCTACAATGAGCAGTTCTTC. This gives the protein CASSLIGDPSYNEQFF.

There are many counts of this clonotype. Here the CDR3 reads CSANGRGGSKYEQYF. CDR3 DNA: TGCAGTGCTAACGGAAGAGGCGGGAGTAAATACGAGCAGTACTTC. This chain joins TRBV20-1 and TRBJ2-7; TRBD2 matches 7 bases. Trimming at V came to 4 bases and at J to 4 bases, leaving 13 bases not matched to a gene. The CDR3 totals 15 residues. CDR1 and CDR2 (germline): DFQATT, SNEGSKA (reference sequence).

At least ten counts were recorded for this clonotype. J is TRBJ2-3 and V is TRBV7-9; 8 bases align to TRBD2. This CDR3 has 17 amino acids. The V and J ends lost 4 bases and 3 bases, in that order; junction bases with no gene match: 12. Germline-derived CDR1 and CDR2 are SEHNR and FQNEAQ (reference sequence). The CDR3, as DNA: TGTGCCAGCAGCTCGACTACCGGGACTAGAGGTACAGATACGCAGTATTTT. Amino acid sequence: CASSSTTGTRGTDTQYF.

This clonotype was seen ten or more times. The rearrangement joins TRBV7-6 to TRBJ2-3; TRBD1 matches 11 bases. This CDR3 is built from 15 residues. Trimming took 5 bases from V and 6 from J; bases not matched to a gene: 7. Germline values: CDR1 SGHVS, CDR2 FNYEAQ. The CDR3 DNA follows: TGTGCCAGCAGCACCTCCGGGACAGGGGGGGATACGCAGTATTTT. Translation gives CASSTSGTGGDTQYF. The variable domain in full, with the rest retrieved from reference TRBV7-6 and TRBJ2-3, is GAGVSQSPRYKVTKRGQDVALRCDPISGHVSLYWYRQALGQGPEFLTYFNYEAQQDKSGLPNDRFSAERPEGSISTLTIQRTEQRDSAMYRCASSTSGTGGDTQYFGPGTRLTVL.

This clonotype was counted ten times or more. CDR3 bases: TGCAGTGCTAGTGCTAGCGGAGAGACCCAGTACTTC. Translation gives CSASASGETQYF. The chain uses TRBV20-1 and TRBJ2-5, with 7 nucleotides matching TRBD2. The germline V gene has CDR1 DFQATT and CDR2 SNEGSKA (reference sequence). Trimming cost V 3 bases and J 4 bases; bases outside gene matches: 2. The CDR3 is 12 amino acids.